These 24 T cell receptor beta chains came from one sample sequenced in a study of cytomegalovirus exposure and HLA in healthy donors. PCR used 60 Vbeta primers and 13 Jbeta primers. Repertoires were generated with immunoSEQ multiplex PCR, while TCRdb's copy carries only in-frame clones and drops some. The sample holds approximately 84,000 clones; 65% to 75% are singletons and the top ten take roughly 9.1%. The source material was PBMCs. These receptors were taken from a man aged 35-49 years in good health and CMV-seropositive.

The chain combines TRBV2 with TRBJ2-3, with 9 bases aligning to TRBD2. The germline CDR1 and CDR2 sequences are SNHLY and FYNNEI. This CDR3 is built from 16 residues. The V segment lost 6 bases and the J segment 0 bases; nucleotides outside the gene matches: 7. The CDR3 is CASSLGLAMSTDTQYF. In DNA form, the CDR3 reads TGTGCCAGCAGCCTCGGACTAGCGATGAGCACAGATACGCAGTATTTT.

The genes are TRBV12-2 and TRBJ2-5; the DNA was not compared with TRBD2, the D call given in the table. TRBV12-2 counts as a pseudogene. The CDR3 has 16 amino acids. CDR3 sequence reads: CASRQEKEQMEETQYF. CDR3 nucleotides: TGTGCAAGTCGCCAAGAGAAAGAGCAAATGGAAGAGACCCAGTACTTC.

J is TRBJ2-6 and V is TRBV15; TRBD2 is a possible D gene (6 bases). Germline CDR1 is LNHNV and CDR2 is YYDKDF (reference sequence). The V end lost 3 bases, the J end lost 0 bases, and 12 bases lay between the germline ends. CDR3 size: 17 residues. The CDR3 protein is CATSSRDSGSGANVLTF. In nucleotides, the CDR3 is TGTGCCACCAGCAGCCGGGACTCAGGCTCTGGGGCCAACGTCCTGACTTTC.

This clone came up many times. This chain uses TRBV25-1 with TRBJ2-7, with TRBD2 identical over 12 bases. Germline-derived CDR1 and CDR2 are MGHDK and SYGVNS. V was clipped by 6 bases and J by 8 bases; unmatched bases: 8. The CDR3 has 14 residues. The CDR3 bases are TGTGCCAGCAGCCTCACTAGCGGGAGGCCTAAGCAGTACTTC. Translation gives CASSLTSGRPKQYF.

The chain couples TRBV7-2 to TRBJ1-1; D call uncertain. V was clipped by 5 bases and J by 0 bases, with 10 bases between them. The CDR3 sequence is 14 residues long. Germline loops: CDR1 SGHTA, CDR2 FQGNSA. The CDR3 nucleotides read TGTGCCAGCAGCGCTTTCGGTCTGAACACTGAAGCTTTCTTT. Its translation: CASSAFGLNTEAFF.

V and J are TRBV29-1 and TRBJ1-1; 9 nucleotides match TRBD1. The CDR3 runs to 15 residues. V gave up 3 bases and J gave up 5 bases; unmatched junction bases: 10. CDR1 is SQVTM and CDR2 is ANQGSEA in the germline V gene. The CDR3 spells CSVDGTGRVGTEAFF. In DNA, the CDR3 is TGCAGCGTTGACGGGACAGGGAGAGTTGGGACTGAAGCTTTCTTT.

The chain combines TRBV5-6 with TRBJ2-7; TRBD1 aligns across 8 bases. Trimming cost V 3 bases and J 3 bases; bases outside gene matches: 8. This CDR3 comprises 15 residues. Per germline, CDR1 SGHDT and CDR2 YYEEEE. The CDR3 loop reads CASSSTRDRIYEQYF. The CDR3 DNA sequence: TGTGCCAGCAGCTCCACCCGGGACAGGATCTACGAGCAGTACTTC. Looking up the rest from reference TRBV5-6 and TRBJ2-7 gives the full variable domain: DAGVTQSPTHLIKTRGQQVTLRCSPKSGHDTVSWYQQALGQGPQFIFQYYEEEERQRGNFPDRFSGHQFPNYSSELNVNALLLGDSALYLCASSSTRDRIYEQYFGPGTRLTVT.

This chain links TRBV19 with TRBJ1-3, with D perhaps matching TRBD1 (5 bases). CDR3 length equals 14 residues. Germline lookup yields CDR1 LNHDA and CDR2 SQIVND (reference sequence). V was cut by 7 bases and J by 0 bases, with 10 bases left in between. The CDR3 here is CASNLDSSGNTIYF. As DNA, the CDR3 is TGTGCCAGTAACTTAGACAGCTCTGGAAACACCATATATTTT.

The rearrangement links TRBV7-8 to TRBJ2-7; TRBD1 might be the D (6 bases). Germline values: CDR1 SGHVS, CDR2 FQNEAQ. The CDR3 consists of 15 residues. V lost 6 bases and J 2 bases, leaving 17 bases between the germline ends. CDR3 nucleotide sequence: TGTGCCAGCAGTACATCAGGGGCCTCCGCCTACGAGCAGTACTTC. Its protein product is CASSTSGASAYEQYF.

This sequence joins TRBV18 and TRBJ2-3, with TRBD2 matching over 14 bases. J gave up 0 bases and V 3 bases, and 2 bases lay outside the gene matches. This CDR3 has 17 amino acids. Looked up from germline, CDR1 is KGHSH and CDR2 is LQKENI. The CDR3 spells CASSPGLAGVSTDTQYF. CDR3 DNA: TGTGCCAGCTCACCGGGACTAGCGGGAGTTAGCACAGATACGCAGTATTTT.

CDR3 nucleotides: TGTGCCAGCAGCTTAGTGCGAACTCTTAACGGCGGGGAGCTGTTTTTT. It codes for CASSLVRTLNGGELFF. The V call is TRBV11-2, the J call TRBJ2-2; unclear D gene. The germline V and J ends were trimmed by 1 base and 7 bases, with 16 bases remaining between them. This CDR3 is 16 amino acids long. The germline V gene has CDR1 SGHAT and CDR2 FQNNGV.

This chain connects TRBV4-2 to TRBJ1-5; TRBD1 matches 7 bases. Looked up from germline, CDR1 is LGHNA and CDR2 is YNFKEQ. The CDR3 runs 15 residues. J was trimmed by 4 bases and V by 0 bases; bases with no gene match: 3. The CDR3: CASSQDTTGNQPQHF. CDR3 DNA: TGTGCCAGCAGCCAAGATACGACAGGGAATCAGCCCCAGCATTTT.

The chain links TRBV9 to TRBJ2-7; tentative D call: TRBD2 (5 bases). V was cut by 3 bases and J by 4 bases, with 20 bases left in between. The CDR3 is 16 residues long. Germline values: CDR1 SGDLS, CDR2 YYNGEE. The chain's CDR3 is CASSAGGYGGLYEQYF. The CDR3 coding sequence is TGTGCCAGCAGCGCGGGCGGGTACGGTGGCTTGTACGAGCAGTACTTC.

This chain uses TRBV7-9 with TRBJ2-7, with 7 bases that match TRBD1. The CDR3 is made up of 13 amino acids. Per germline, CDR1 SEHNR and CDR2 FQNEAQ (reference sequence). V lost 4 bases and J lost 3; bases outside the gene matches: 3. CDR3 DNA: TGTGCCAGCAGCTCCAGGGGGAACTACGAGCAGTACTTC. It codes for CASSSRGNYEQYF.

The chain uses TRBV6-5 and TRBJ1-2, with D possibly being TRBD1 (5 bases). The CDR3 is made up of 11 amino acids. CDR1 and CDR2 (germline): MNHEY, SVGAGI. Between the trimmed V and J ends, which lost 6 bases and 4 bases, there was a span of 6 bases. The DNA for the CDR3 is TGTGCCAGCAGCCAGGGCTATGGCTACACCTTC. Protein product: CASSQGYGYTF.

The J gene is TRBJ1-5, the V gene TRBV7-2, with D maybe TRBD1 (5 bases). The CDR3 length is 13 residues. Per germline, CDR1 SGHTA and CDR2 FQGNSA. V lost 3 bases and J lost 9, with 12 bases in between. The CDR3 coding sequence is TGTGCCAGCAGCTTCGGCGCCCAGGGGCCCCAGCATTTT. Residues: CASSFGAQGPQHF.

This clone has just a few counts. This chain uses TRBV27 with TRBJ2-7; D remains ambiguous. From germline, CDR1 is MNHEY and CDR2 SMNVEV (reference sequence). The V end was cut by 6 bases, the J end by 5 bases, with 17 bases between. The CDR3 covers 14 residues. CDR3 protein: CASSPTKMGNEQYF. The CDR3 DNA follows: TGTGCCAGCAGCCCGACAAAGATGGGCAACGAGCAGTACTTC.

The chain uses TRBV6-5 and TRBJ1-3; D gene unclear. Trimming pared 8 bases from V and 1 base from J, leaving 9 bases between. This CDR3 has 13 amino acids. Per germline, CDR1 MNHEY and CDR2 SVGAGI. The CDR3 protein is CASSPRSGNTIYF. CDR3 sequence (DNA): TGTGCCAGCTCCCCGAGGTCTGGAAACACCATATATTTT.

The gene calls are TRBV7-2 and TRBJ2-3, with a weak D call TRBD2 (6 bases). The length of the CDR3 is 16 residues. Germline values: CDR1 SGHTA, CDR2 FQGNSA. The V end was cut by 6 bases, the J end by 1 base, with 17 bases between. The CDR3 DNA is TGTGCCAGCAGGCCCCCCGTGCGGGGTGGCACAGATACGCAGTATTTT. This encodes CASRPPVRGGTDTQYF.

The rearrangement joins TRBV30 to TRBJ2-3; 7 bases are a match to TRBD2. The CDR3 is made up of 13 amino acids. In germline, CDR1 is GTSNPN, CDR2 SVGIG (reference sequence). Unmatched junction bases numbered 3, after V lost 2 bases and J lost 4 bases. The CDR3 DNA follows: TGTGCCTGGAGTTCCGGACTAGCAGATACGCAGTATTTT. Its translation is CAWSSGLADTQYF.

V is TRBV9 and J is TRBJ2-6, with TRBD1 matching 7 bases. Germline CDR1 is SGDLS and CDR2 is YYNGEE. The V gene end was trimmed by 3 bases and the J gene end by 1 base; junction bases not matched to a gene: 10. This CDR3 spans 18 amino acids. The chain's CDR3 is CASSDSQGLDSGANVLTF. CDR3 bases: TGTGCCAGCAGCGACTCACAGGGGCTGGATTCTGGGGCCAACGTCCTGACTTTC.

DNA for the CDR3: TGCGCCAGCAGCTTGGCGGACGGACGACGAGCGGGGTACAATGAGCAGTTCTTC. Translated, it gives CASSLADGRRAGYNEQFF. This chain joins TRBV5-1 and TRBJ2-1; 7 nucleotides line up with TRBD2. The germline V gene has CDR1 SGHRS and CDR2 YFSETQ. With V trimmed by 0 bases and J by 4 bases, 13 bases remained unmatched. The CDR3 consists of 18 residues.

A single count supports this clone. V gene TRBV7-2 combines with J gene TRBJ1-5, with TRBD1 matching over 7 bases. V dropped 3 bases and J dropped 7; count of bases not matched to a gene: 6. Germline V gene data show CDR1 as SGHTA and CDR2 as FQGNSA. The CDR3 contains 14 residues. CDR3 DNA: TGTGCCAGCAGCTTTGACAGGGTAGGGCAGCCCCAGCATTTT. Translation: CASSFDRVGQPQHF.

Here the CDR3 reads CAWSGRGEQYF. The CDR3 DNA reads as TGTGCCTGGAGTGGCAGGGGTGAGCAGTACTTC. V gene TRBV30 combines with J gene TRBJ2-7, with a weak D call TRBD1 (6 bases). With 1 base removed from V and 7 bases from J, the gap between germline ends came to 8 bases. From germline, CDR1 is GTSNPN and CDR2 SVGIG (reference sequence). The CDR3 covers 11 residues.